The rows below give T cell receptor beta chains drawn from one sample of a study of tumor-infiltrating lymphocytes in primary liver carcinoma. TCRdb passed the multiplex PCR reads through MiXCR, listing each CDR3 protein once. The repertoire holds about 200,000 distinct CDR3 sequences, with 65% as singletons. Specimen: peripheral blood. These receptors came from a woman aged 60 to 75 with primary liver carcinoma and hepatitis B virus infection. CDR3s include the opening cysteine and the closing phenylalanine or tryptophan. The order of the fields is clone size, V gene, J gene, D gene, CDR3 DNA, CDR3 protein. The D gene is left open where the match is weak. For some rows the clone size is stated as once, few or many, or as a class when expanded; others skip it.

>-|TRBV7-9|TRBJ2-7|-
TGTGCCAGCAGCCCCAGGAGCACATTGAGCTACGAGCAGTACTTC
CASSPRSTLSYEQYF
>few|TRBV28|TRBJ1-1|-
TGTGCCAGCAGTGATCGGGCCCTACAAGCTTTCTTT
CASSDRALQAFF
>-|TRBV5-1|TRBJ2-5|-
TGCGCCAGCAGCTTGGAAGGTGGGGGCTGGGAGACCCAGTACTTC
CASSLEGGGWETQYF
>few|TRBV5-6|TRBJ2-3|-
TGTGCCAGCAAAGGGACGGGGACCCCAGATACGCAGTATTTT
CASKGTGTPDTQYF
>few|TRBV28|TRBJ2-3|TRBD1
TGTGCCAGCAGTGGGACAGGGGGCGCCTCAGATACGCAGTATTTT
CASSGTGGASDTQYF
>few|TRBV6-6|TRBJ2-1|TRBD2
TGTGCCAGCAGTCCGGGCCCCCGCACAGGGGCACTGGCGGGAGGGCCGCATGAGCAGTTCTTC
CASSPGPRTGALAGGPHEQFF
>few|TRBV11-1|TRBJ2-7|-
TGTGCCAGCAGCTTAGCGGGGACAAAACAGTACTTC
CASSLAGTKQYF
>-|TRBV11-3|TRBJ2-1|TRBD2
TGTGCCAGCAGCATACTTGCGGGAGGTATCAATGAGCACTTCTTC
CASSILAGGINEHFF
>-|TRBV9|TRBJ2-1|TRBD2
TGTGCCAGCAGCGAGAGCGGGATCTCCTACAATGAGCAGTTCTTC
CASSESGISYNEQFF
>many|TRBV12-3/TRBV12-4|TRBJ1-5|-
TGTGCCAGCAGATATAGGGGAGACTTCAATCAGCCCCAGCATTTT
CASRYRGDFNQPQHF
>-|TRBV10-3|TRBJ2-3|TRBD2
TGTGCCACCAGAAGCGGGAGCGGCACAATTACGCAGTATTTT
CATRSGSGTITQYF
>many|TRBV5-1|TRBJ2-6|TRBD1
TGCGCCAGCAGCCTCGGACAGGTCATCTCTGGGGCCAACGTCCTGACTTTC
CASSLGQVISGANVLTF
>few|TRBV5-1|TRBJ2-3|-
TGCGCCAGCAGCTTGGAAGGGCCCGTCGGGCCTTTTCCAGATACGCAGTATTTT
CASSLEGPVGPFPDTQYF
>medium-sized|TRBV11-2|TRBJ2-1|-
TGTGCCAGCAGCTTCCGGAGGGGGAATGAGCAGTTCTTC
CASSFRRGNEQFF
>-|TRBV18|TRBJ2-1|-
TGTGCCAGCTCACCTACCATAGATACAGAGAATTACAATGAGCAGTTCTTC
CASSPTIDTENYNEQFF
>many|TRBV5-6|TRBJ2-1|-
TGTGCCAGCAGCCTACTAAGTAGGGTAGGTAATGAGCAGTTCTTC
CASSLLSRVGNEQFF
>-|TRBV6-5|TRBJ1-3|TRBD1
TGTGCCAGCAGGGGACAGGGGTTAACGGGAAACACCATATATTTT
CASRGQGLTGNTIYF
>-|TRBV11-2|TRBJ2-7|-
TGTGTCAGCAGCTCTCACCCGGGGCAGATTTACGAGCAGTACTTC
CVSSSHPGQIYEQYF
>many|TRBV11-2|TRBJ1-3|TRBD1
TGTGCCAGCAGCTCGACAGGGGATGCTGGAAACACCATATATTTT
CASSSTGDAGNTIYF
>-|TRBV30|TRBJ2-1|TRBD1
TGTGCCTGCAGGGGGCTAAATCCCTACAATGAGCAGTTCTTC
CACRGLNPYNEQFF
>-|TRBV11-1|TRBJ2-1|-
TGTGCCAACAGCTTAGGGGGGGCGACCCACAATGAGCAGTTCTTC
CANSLGGATHNEQFF
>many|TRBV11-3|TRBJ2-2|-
TGTGCCAGCAGCTTAGGGCTCCAATCTAGCGGGGAGCTGTTTTTT
CASSLGLQSSGELFF
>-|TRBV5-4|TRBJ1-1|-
TGTGCCAACAGCCCGCTGGTAGGGGGGGTAGGCGGCACTGAAGCTTTCTTT
CANSPLVGGVGGTEAFF
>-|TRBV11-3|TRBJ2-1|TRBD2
TGTGCCAGCAGCACGGAACTAGCGGGAGCGCACTCCTACAATGATCAGTTCTTC
CASSTELAGAHSYNDQFF
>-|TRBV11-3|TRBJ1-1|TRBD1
TGTGCCAGCAGCTTGTTCGGCAGGGGGAATACTGAAGCTTTCTTT
CASSLFGRGNTEAFF
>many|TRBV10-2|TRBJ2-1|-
TGCGCCAGCACACTCGGACTCCCGTCCCATGAGCAGTTCTTC
CASTLGLPSHEQFF
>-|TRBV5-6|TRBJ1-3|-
-
CASSPVGVGNTTYF
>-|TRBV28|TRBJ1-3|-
TGTGCCAGCAGACCCGGGCCGGGGGCTGGAAACACCATATATTTT
CASRPGPGAGNTIYF
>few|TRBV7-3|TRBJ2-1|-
TGTGCCAGCAGCTTAGTGCACAATGAGCAGTTCTTC
CASSLVHNEQFF
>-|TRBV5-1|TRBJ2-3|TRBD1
TGCGCCAGCAGCTTGACCCACCAGACAGGGGCAGATACGCAGTATTTT
CASSLTHQTGADTQYF
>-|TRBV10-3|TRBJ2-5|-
TGTGCCGTCAATCTTAGCAGGAAGGGTGAGACCCAGTACTTC
CAVNLSRKGETQYF
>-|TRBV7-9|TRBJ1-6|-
TGTGCCAGCAGCTTCCAAAGCTCCTATAATTCACCCCTCCACTTT
CASSFQSSYNSPLHF
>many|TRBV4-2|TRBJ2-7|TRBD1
TGTGCCAGCAGCCAAGGGGGACAGGACTACGAGCAGTACTTC
CASSQGGQDYEQYF
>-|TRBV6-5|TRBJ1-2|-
TGTGCCAGCACGGTTGCCGGTGAGGGCTACACCTTC
CASTVAGEGYTF
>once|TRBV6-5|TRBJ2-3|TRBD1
TGTGCCAACAGTGGGACAGTTTACCAGCCCCAGTATTTT
CANSGTVYQPQYF
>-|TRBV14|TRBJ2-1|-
TGTGCCAGCAACCAAACGCTCTCCTACAATGAGCAGTTCTTC
CASNQTLSYNEQFF
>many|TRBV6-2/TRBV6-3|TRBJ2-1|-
TGTGCCAGCAGTTTAGAAGGGCCCTCTTACAATGAGCAGTTCTTC
CASSLEGPSYNEQFF
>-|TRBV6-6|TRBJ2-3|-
TGTGCCAGCAGTTACTCCAGAGGGACTTGCGGCACAAATACGCAGTATTTT
CASSYSRGTCGTNTQYF
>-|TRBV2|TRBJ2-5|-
TGTACCAGCACGGTCCAAGGGGAGACCCAGTACTTC
CTSTVQGETQYF
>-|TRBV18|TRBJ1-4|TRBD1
TGTGCCAGCTCACGGGACAGGGGTGATGAAAAACTGTTTTTT
CASSRDRGDEKLFF